This entry lists 30 T cell receptor beta chains sequenced from one sample in a study of CD8 T cells in Susac syndrome. Reverse transcription used roughly 0.45 to 1 ug RNA and random hexamers. TCRdb called the immunoSEQ multiplex PCR reads again in MiXCR, with one record for every CDR3 protein. The table has around 300,000 distinct CDR3 sequences, approximately 90% seen once; the top ten hold more than 0.06%. The sequencing sample was made of CD4+ T cells from PBMCs. The origin of the receptors is a human donor with multiple sclerosis.

The chain carries TRBV3-1 and TRBJ2-7, with D uncertain. This CDR3 spans 14 amino acids. The V gene's germline CDR1 is LGHDT and CDR2 YNNKEL (reference sequence). Trimming removed 4 bases from V and 4 bases from J, with 14 bases in between. CDR3 sequence: CASSLLWNPYEQYF. CDR3 bases: TGTGCCAGCAGCCTTCTATGGAACCCTTACGAGCAGTACTTC.

The chain couples TRBV19 to TRBJ1-2; D perhaps matches TRBD1 (6 bases). Trimming took off 4 bases at V and 2 bases at J, with 11 bases between the two ends. Germline lookup yields CDR1 LNHDA and CDR2 SQIVND (reference sequence). The CDR3 loop spans 14 amino acids. The CDR3 DNA reads as TGTGCCAGTAGTAGACTCGGGACAAACTATGGCTACACCTTC. This codes for CASSRLGTNYGYTF.

V is TRBV7-2 and J is TRBJ2-7, with D perhaps TRBD2 (6 bases). This CDR3 region has 17 residues. The germline V gene encodes CDR1 SGHTA and CDR2 FQGNSA. The V gene lost 1 base and the J gene lost 6 bases, with 22 bases spanning the gap. The chain's CDR3 is CASSLVVTSTGNSEQYF. In nucleotides, the CDR3 is TGTGCCAGCAGCTTAGTTGTAACTAGCACGGGGAATAGCGAGCAGTACTTC. Variable domain in full (rest from reference TRBV7-2 and TRBJ2-7): GAGVSQSPSNKVTEKGKDVELRCDPISGHTALYWYRQSLGQGLEFLIYFQGNSAPDKSGLPSDRFSAERTGGSVSTLTIQRTQQEDSAVYLCASSLVVTSTGNSEQYFGPGTRLTVT.

The chain employs TRBV11-2 and TRBJ2-7; TRBD1 aligns across 10 bases. CDR1 is SGHAT, CDR2 FQNNGV, per germline. With V trimmed by 6 bases and J by 4 bases, 9 bases remained unmatched. The CDR3 runs 15 residues. In DNA, the CDR3 is TGTGCCAGCAGAAAACTTGGGACAGGGGTATACGAGCAGTACTTC. Its protein product is CASRKLGTGVYEQYF.

The V call is TRBV7-9, the J call TRBJ2-3, with D perhaps matching TRBD1 or TRBD2 (6 bases each). This CDR3 spans 13 amino acids. V gave up 7 bases and J gave up 9 bases, with 17 bases separating them. Germline lookup yields CDR1 SEHNR and CDR2 FQNEAQ (reference sequence). As DNA, the CDR3 is TGTGCCAGCACCTTCGGGGGCGTCCCCACGCAGTATTTT. It yields the protein CASTFGGVPTQYF.

The rearrangement joins TRBV3-1 to TRBJ2-3; tentatively, D is TRBD1 or TRBD2 (5 bases each). CDR1 LGHDT and CDR2 YNNKEL come from the germline V gene (reference sequence). V lost 4 bases and J 4 bases, leaving 15 bases between the germline ends. This CDR3 region has 15 residues. CDR3 sequence (DNA): TGTGCCAGCAGCCGGGACCCCGGGGTCCCAGATACGCAGTATTTT. Translating gives CASSRDPGVPDTQYF.

J is TRBJ1-4 and V is TRBV19; weak D call: TRBD1 (5 bases). Germline values: CDR1 LNHDA, CDR2 SQIVND (reference sequence). Trimming took 5 bases from V and 9 from J, leaving 19 bases between them. The CDR3 covers 15 residues. CDR3 sequence (DNA): TGTGCCAGTAGTCCTAGTCCGGCCAGGGCTAAAAAACTGTTTTTT. Translated, it gives CASSPSPARAKKLFF.

CDR3 nucleotide sequence: TGTGCCACCAGCAGACGCGGGACAGTGACCGGGGAGCTGTTTTTT. Protein product: CATSRRGTVTGELFF. The chain employs TRBV15 and TRBJ2-2; the D gene is possibly TRBD1 (7 bases). The germline V and J ends were trimmed by 2 bases and 5 bases, with 12 bases remaining between them. CDR1 is LNHNV, CDR2 YYDKDF, per germline (reference sequence). CDR3 length: 15 residues.

This chain connects TRBV3-1 to TRBJ2-1, with 10 bases matching TRBD1. V was pared by 4 bases and J by 6 bases, with 12 bases of the junction left unmatched. The CDR3 spans 17 residues. CDR1 is LGHDT, CDR2 YNNKEL, per germline (reference sequence). The CDR3 coding sequence is TGTGCCAGCAGCCCGCAGGCGGGACAGGGGTTTTTCAATGAGCAGTTCTTC. Translating gives CASSPQAGQGFFNEQFF.

This chain joins TRBV4-3 and TRBJ2-3; 7 bases map to TRBD2. Germline CDR1 is LGHNA and CDR2 is YSLEER. The CDR3 sequence is 15 residues long. V lost 4 bases to trimming and J lost 8 bases; unmatched junction nucleotides: 12. CDR3 residues: CASSRDYGATATQYF. The CDR3 DNA reads TGCGCCAGCAGCCGGGACTATGGCGCAACTGCTACGCAGTATTTT.

Here the CDR3 reads CASSLIGLAGRSYNEQFF. As DNA, the CDR3 is TGTGCCAGCAGCTTAATCGGACTAGCGGGACGCTCCTACAATGAGCAGTTCTTC. V and J are TRBV7-3 and TRBJ2-1, with 12 bases that match TRBD2. The CDR3 spans 18 residues. The V gene's germline CDR1 is SGHTA and CDR2 FQGTGA. V shed 1 base and J 0 bases; nucleotides not matched to a gene: 4.

The chain carries TRBV6-6 and TRBJ1-2; D perhaps matches TRBD1 (6 bases). Germline values: CDR1 MNHNY, CDR2 SVGAGI (reference sequence). The CDR3 has 15 amino acids. V lost 2 bases, J lost 4 bases, and 14 bases lay in between. CDR3 nucleotides: TGTGCCAGCAGTTACCCGGCAGGGACAAGCTATGGCTACACCTTC. It codes for CASSYPAGTSYGYTF.

Details on this clonotype: Compared with germline, one end of the junction differs, possibly owing to a read error. This chain joins TRBV10-3 and TRBJ2-6; D ambiguous. CDR3 length: 16 amino acids. The germline V gene has CDR1 ENHRY and CDR2 SYGVKD. The CDR3 sequence: CASSREGYSGANVLTF. The CDR3 nucleotides are TGTGCCAGCAGTCGCGAAGGTTACTCTGGGGCCAACGTCCTGACTTTC.

The CDR3, as DNA: TGTGCCAGCAGTGGCTGGACAGGGGGAGGCACTGAAGCTTTCTTT. Its protein product is CASSGWTGGGTEAFF. V usage is TRBV6-5 and J usage is TRBJ1-1; TRBD1 aligns across 10 bases. Germline CDR1 is MNHEY and CDR2 is SVGAGI. The length of the CDR3 is 15 residues. With V trimmed by 5 bases and J by 4 bases, 7 bases remained unmatched.

The V and J genes are TRBV20-1 and TRBJ1-5; a weak D match, TRBD1 (5 bases). CDR1 DFQATT and CDR2 SNEGSKA come from the germline V gene (reference sequence). V gave up 1 base and J gave up 4 bases, with 8 bases separating them. This CDR3 is 13 amino acids long. CDR3 residues: CSARAGTNQPQHF. The CDR3 DNA reads TGCAGTGCTAGAGCAGGGACTAATCAGCCCCAGCATTTT.

The DNA of the CDR3 is TGCAGTGCTTGGGGGGAGACCCAGTACTTC. Protein product: CSAWGETQYF. The chain links TRBV20-1 to TRBJ2-5; D possibly uses TRBD1 or TRBD2 (5 bases each). Trimming shortened V by 5 bases and J by 5 bases, and 6 bases separated the two germline ends. Germline CDR1 is DFQATT and CDR2 is SNEGSKA (reference sequence). This CDR3 is 10 amino acids long.

This sequence joins TRBV20-1 and TRBJ1-5; the D gene is possibly TRBD1 (5 bases). V lost 1 base to trimming and J lost 2 bases, with 12 bases between them. This CDR3 is built from 15 residues. Germline V gives CDR1 DFQATT, CDR2 SNEGSKA (reference sequence). DNA for the CDR3: TGCAGTGCTAGAGTCGGGGGGGAGGGCAATCAGCCCCAGCATTTT. Translating gives CSARVGGEGNQPQHF.

V gene TRBV30 combines with J gene TRBJ1-1, with D possibly being TRBD1 (6 bases). The V end lost 4 bases, the J end lost 2 bases, and 11 bases lay between the germline ends. The CDR3 covers 13 residues. Germline-derived CDR1 and CDR2 are GTSNPN and SVGIG (reference sequence). CDR3 region: CAWTRTVNTEAFF. Written as DNA, the CDR3 is TGTGCCTGGACAAGGACAGTCAACACTGAAGCTTTCTTT.

The gene calls are TRBV27 and TRBJ2-1; tentative D call: TRBD2 (6 bases). The CDR3 sequence is 15 residues long. The V end was cut by 6 bases, the J end by 2 bases, with 14 bases between. Germline V CDR1 and CDR2: MNHEY, SMNVEV (reference sequence). The CDR3 coding sequence is TGTGCCAGCAGCCCTTATGCGGGGCCCTACAATGAGCAGTTCTTC. It translates to CASSPYAGPYNEQFF.

This clonotype was recorded once. In DNA, the CDR3 is TGTGCCAGCTCACAAGGGCCCGCGAACACTGAAGCTTTCTTT. Encoded protein: CASSQGPANTEAFF. This sequence joins TRBV18 and TRBJ1-1; D is ambiguous. Trimming removed 4 bases at V and 1 base at J, with 10 bases between. The CDR3 loop spans 14 amino acids. CDR1 is KGHSH, CDR2 LQKENI, per germline.

V is TRBV5-1 and J is TRBJ1-4; no definite D call. The CDR3 consists of 15 residues. V gave up 5 bases and J gave up 0 bases, with 11 bases separating them. CDR1 SGHRS and CDR2 YFSETQ come from the germline V gene. Here the CDR3 reads CASSGQTSTNEKLFF. For the CDR3, the DNA is TGCGCCAGCAGTGGGCAGACTTCAACTAATGAAAAACTGTTTTTT. The whole variable domain, remainder taken from reference TRBV5-1 and TRBJ1-4, is KAGVTQTPRYLIKTRGQQVTLSCSPISGHRSVSWYQQTPGQGLQFLFEYFSETQRNKGNFPGRFSGRQFSNSRSEMNVSTLELGDSALYLCASSGQTSTNEKLFFGSGTQLSVL.

The chain employs TRBV6-6 and TRBJ2-3; 8 nucleotides match TRBD1. The CDR3 is 15 residues long. Trimming at V came to 7 bases and at J to 3 bases, leaving 9 bases not matched to a gene. In germline, CDR1 is MNHNY, CDR2 SVGAGI (reference sequence). The CDR3 is CASKRGQGWTDTQYF. The CDR3 bases are TGTGCCAGCAAGCGTGGACAGGGTTGGACAGATACGCAGTATTTT.

This clonotype appeared a single time. The chain links TRBV7-2 to TRBJ1-2; 9 nucleotides line up with TRBD1. CDR3 length: 15 amino acids. Germline V CDR1 and CDR2: SGHTA, FQGNSA. Unmatched junction bases numbered 10, after V lost 4 bases and J lost 7 bases. The CDR3 protein is CASSSTTGGAVGYTF. Written as DNA, the CDR3 is TGTGCCAGCAGCTCTACAACAGGGGGCGCGGTTGGCTACACCTTC.

The chain employs TRBV7-2 and TRBJ1-1; the D is unclear. Trimming stripped 2 bases from V and 2 bases from J, with 9 bases between. This CDR3 has 14 amino acids. Germline values: CDR1 SGHTA, CDR2 FQGNSA. The CDR3 spells CASSLTRVNTEAFF. The CDR3 nucleotides are TGTGCCAGCAGCTTAACAAGAGTTAACACTGAAGCTTTCTTT.

This chain joins TRBV4-3 and TRBJ1-4; no firm D call. The CDR3 length is 16 residues. Germline assignment: CDR1 LGHNA and CDR2 YSLEER. V lost 1 base to trimming and J lost 8 bases, with 17 bases between them. CDR3 sequence: CASSQGNPSSGEKLFF. The CDR3 bases are TGCGCCAGCAGCCAAGGAAACCCCTCATCGGGAGAAAAACTGTTTTTT.

The chain joins TRBV7-9 to TRBJ2-5; possibly TRBD1 for D (6 bases). The CDR3 totals 15 residues. Between the trimmed V and J ends, which lost 5 bases and 5 bases, there was a span of 18 bases. Germline V gives CDR1 SEHNR, CDR2 FQNEAQ (reference sequence). The CDR3 DNA is TGTGCCAGCAGCCGACTACAGGGCTCGGGGGAGACCCAGTACTTC. It codes for CASSRLQGSGETQYF.

This clonotype was observed a single time. The chain combines TRBV19 with TRBJ1-5; D is perhaps TRBD1 (6 bases). The CDR3 totals 14 residues. The V end lost 9 bases, the J end lost 1 base, and 13 bases lay between the germline ends. Germline CDR1 LNHDA, CDR2 SQIVND (reference sequence). In DNA, the CDR3 is TGTGCCAGCGAAAGGGGGGGCAGCAATCAGCCCCAGCATTTT. Residues: CASERGGSNQPQHF.

This sequence joins TRBV7-9 and TRBJ1-1; D remains unclear. The CDR3 totals 14 residues. Germline CDR1 SEHNR, CDR2 FQNEAQ (reference sequence). V lost 1 base and J lost 1, with 7 bases in between. In DNA, the CDR3 is TGTGCCAGCAGCTTAGTTACGGGGAACACTGAAGCTTTCTTT. This encodes CASSLVTGNTEAFF.

The rearrangement uses TRBV27 and TRBJ1-2; D uncertain. The germline gives CDR1 MNHEY, CDR2 SMNVEV (reference sequence). V was shortened by 6 bases and J by 3 bases, with 17 bases between the two germline ends. The CDR3 contains 15 residues. The CDR3 DNA is TGTGCCAGCAGACCGATTGATAGTACACACTATGGCTACACCTTC. Translation gives CASRPIDSTHYGYTF.

CDR3 sequence: CASTRGGFITDTQYF. In DNA, the CDR3 is TGTGCCAGCACCCGAGGGGGGTTCATCACAGATACGCAGTATTTT. The chain joins TRBV12-3 or TRBV12-4 to TRBJ2-3; possibly TRBD1 or TRBD2 for D (6 bases each). Trimming cost V 7 bases and J 2 bases, with 16 bases left between them. The CDR3 runs 15 residues.